This T cell receptor beta chain was obtained from a study of glioma-infiltrating T cells after dendritic cell vaccination. Study at large: The vaccine used monocyte-derived dendritic cells pulsed overnight with autologous tumor lysate.

With 6 bases clipped from V and 0 bases from J, the junction kept 10 bases outside the gene matches. This CDR3 comprises 19 residues. Germline loops: CDR1 SEHNR, CDR2 FQNEAQ (reference sequence). Amplification used 60 V beta primers and 13 J beta primers. The data were produced by immunoSEQ multiplex PCR, yet TCRdb's version contains in-frame clones alone and is incomplete. The sample lists about 95,000 clones, about 85% occurring once. The specimen was blood, collected before dendritic cell vaccination. The V gene is TRBV7-9, the J gene TRBJ2-2; 13 bases are shared with TRBD2. The TCR was taken from a human donor with glioblastoma. The CDR3 DNA follows: TGTGCCAGCAGGCCAAAGACTAGCGGGAGGCTATCGAACACCGGGGAGCTGTTTTTT. Its translation is CASRPKTSGRLSNTGELFF. Full variable domain (remainder filled in from reference TRBV7-9 and TRBJ2-2): DTGVSQNPRHKITKRGQNVTFRCDPISEHNRLYWYRQTLGQGPEFLTYFQNEAQLEKSRLLSDRFSAERPKGSFSTLEIQRTEQGDSAMYLCASRPKTSGRLSNTGELFFGEGSRLTVL.